This entry is about one T cell receptor beta chain. CDR1 and CDR2 (germline): LGHNA, YSLEER. Trimming cost V 0 bases and J 3 bases, with 8 bases left between them. The CDR3 loop spans 14 amino acids. The sample comes from a study of T cells after yellow fever vaccination. For the study at large: In the case of low-cell-number fractions, SMART-Seq v4 Ultra Low Input was used for preparation.

Using its own MiXCR run on the 5' RACE reads, TCRdb lists one record per CDR3 protein. The sample consists of 150,000 to 200,000 distinct CDR3 sequences, 9.5% to 11% of them appearing once. This rearrangement joins TRBV4-3 to TRBJ1-1; D is undetermined. This TCR came from a man between 18 and 29 years old who received the YFV17D yellow fever vaccine. Sequencing used CD8+ T cells sorted from PBMCs, obtained 15 days after the yellow fever booster vaccination. The CDR3 coding sequence is TGCGCCAGCAGCCAAGATCCAGAATACACTGAAGCTTTCTTT. Protein sequence: CASSQDPEYTEAFF.